Following are 15 T cell receptor beta chains from one sample sequenced in a study of neoadjuvant anti-PD-1 for oral cavity cancer (dated by TCRdb to the early 2020s). The time point label for this specimen denotes: before neoadjuvant nivolumab. The protocol used for the library was the immunoSEQ multiplex PCR assay. Held by TCRdb, this immuneACCESS table contains in-frame sequences only and omits some clones. Under half of the omission traces to an unresolved V gene where checked; the cause of the rest is unknown. Counted in this sample were fewer than 20,000 clones; around 62% of them appeared once. The top ten clones comprise about 2.4% of the sample. This specimen consisted of PBMCs, obtained before nivolumab (anti-PD-1) treatment. Receptors originate from a person aged 40 to 85 with oral cavity squamous cell carcinoma.

The CDR3 DNA reads as TGTGCCAGCAGTTTATCCGGGACAGCCATCTATGGCTACACCTTC. Translated: CASSLSGTAIYGYTF. The chain recombines TRBV27 with TRBJ1-2, with 7 bases lining up with TRBD1. Germline V lookup: CDR1 MNHEY, CDR2 SMNVEV (reference sequence). The CDR3 totals 15 residues. V trimming: 0 bases; J trimming: 4 bases; junction bases outside the gene matches: 5.

This chain joins TRBV7-9 and TRBJ2-7; D possibly uses TRBD1 or TRBD2 (5 bases each). CDR1 is SEHNR, CDR2 FQNEAQ, per germline (reference sequence). Trimming left V 1 base short and J 2 bases short, with 15 bases between. This CDR3 spans 16 amino acids. The CDR3 sequence is CASSLGMGRNAYEQYF. CDR3 bases: TGTGCCAGCAGCTTAGGAATGGGACGGAATGCCTACGAGCAGTACTTC.

The count of this clone is one. The CDR3 spells CASSLLYRDNSGNTIYF. DNA for the CDR3: TGCGCCAGCAGCTTATTGTACCGGGACAACTCTGGAAACACCATATATTTT. This chain uses TRBV5-1 with TRBJ1-3; D possibly corresponds to TRBD1 (6 bases). The germline CDR1 and CDR2 sequences are SGHRS and YFSETQ. The CDR3 extends over 17 amino acids. V dropped 2 bases and J dropped 0 bases, with 15 bases sitting between them.

This clone was detected once. CDR3: CASSLTSTGGVGNTIYF. CDR3 DNA sequence: TGCGCCAGCAGCCTTACCTCGACAGGGGGTGTTGGAAACACCATATATTTT. The chain combines TRBV5-1 with TRBJ1-3; 9 bases fit TRBD1. Germline lookup yields CDR1 SGHRS and CDR2 YFSETQ. J gave up 3 bases and V 4 bases, and 11 bases lay outside the gene matches. The CDR3 length is 17 residues.

CDR3 sequence reads: CAWSPYGRESGELFF. The DNA for the CDR3 is TGTGCCTGGAGTCCTTACGGGAGAGAGTCCGGGGAGCTGTTTTTT. The chain is built from TRBV30 and TRBJ2-2; D may be TRBD2 (6 bases). Trimming pared 2 bases from V and 6 bases from J, leaving 16 bases between. Germline V gene lookup returns CDR1 GTSNPN and CDR2 SVGIG (reference sequence). The CDR3 runs to 15 residues.

The chain is built from TRBV6-1 and TRBJ2-7; D call uncertain. The V end lost 0 bases, the J end lost 2 bases, and 17 bases lay between the germline ends. The CDR3 spans 17 residues. CDR1 and CDR2 from the germline V gene are MNHNS and SASEGT. DNA of the CDR3: TGTGCCAGCAGTGAAGCGCTTCTAACGAGCCAACCCTACGAGCAGTACTTC. This translates into CASSEALLTSQPYEQYF.

The chain links TRBV5-8 to TRBJ2-1; TRBD2 aligns across 7 bases. V was clipped by 3 bases and J by 5 bases; unmatched bases: 5. CDR3 length: 14 amino acids. The germline CDR1 and CDR2 sequences are SGHTS and YDEGEE. CDR3 protein: CASSSGLTNNEQFF. In nucleotides, the CDR3 is TGTGCCAGCAGCTCGGGACTAACTAACAATGAGCAGTTCTTC.

Comments on this clone: Mismatch with germline at one junction end may stem from a read error. The chain is built from TRBV19 and TRBJ1-1; TRBD1 matches 12 bases. CDR3 size: 15 residues. Germline V gene sequence: CDR1 LNHDA, CDR2 SQIVND (reference sequence). CDR3 coding DNA: TGTGCCAGTAGGATAGCCGGGACAGGGGGCATCGGGGCTTTCTTT. Its protein product is CASRIAGTGGIGAFF.

The rearrangement uses TRBV4-2 and TRBJ1-2; possibly TRBD1 for D (6 bases). The CDR3 totals 17 residues. Germline assignment: CDR1 LGHNA and CDR2 YNFKEQ. Trimming pared 0 bases from V and 10 bases from J, leaving 24 bases between. The CDR3 bases are TGTGCCAGCAGCCAAGATCGGGACACCGGGGGGAGGTTGGACTACACCTTC. Its translation: CASSQDRDTGGRLDYTF.

V usage is TRBV9 and J usage is TRBJ1-4, with D possibly matching TRBD1 (5 bases). The germline V and J ends were trimmed by 4 bases and 1 base, with 11 bases remaining between them. Germline CDR1 and CDR2: SGDLS and YYNGEE. The CDR3 extends over 15 amino acids. The DNA for the CDR3 is TGTGCCAGCAGCCCCAGGGCGGTAACTAATGAAAAACTGTTTTTT. Translation: CASSPRAVTNEKLFF.

The rearrangement links TRBV27 to TRBJ2-7; D call uncertain. V lost 2 bases to trimming and J lost 3 bases, with 8 bases between them. Per germline, CDR1 MNHEY and CDR2 SMNVEV (reference sequence). The CDR3 runs 13 residues. CDR3 sequence (DNA): TGTGCCAGCAGTTTAATTCCCAGCTACGAGCAGTACTTC. Protein sequence: CASSLIPSYEQYF.

The gene calls are TRBV7-2 and TRBJ2-3, with 11 bases lining up with TRBD2. CDR1 is SGHTA and CDR2 is FQGNSA in the germline V gene. CDR3 length equals 14 residues. V was pared by 5 bases and J by 7 bases, with 5 bases of the junction left unmatched. The CDR3 DNA reads as TGTGCCAGCAGCGGTAGCGGGAGGGTTAATACGCAGTATTTT. Protein product: CASSGSGRVNTQYF.

The rearrangement joins TRBV27 to TRBJ1-1; perhaps TRBD1 as D (5 bases). Trimming cost V 5 bases and J 1 base, with 14 bases left between them. Germline-derived CDR1 and CDR2 are MNHEY and SMNVEV (reference sequence). The CDR3 length is 15 residues. CDR3 DNA: TGTGCCAGCAGTCCCTGGGGCTCCGGGAACACTGAAGCTTTCTTT. It yields the protein CASSPWGSGNTEAFF.

The CDR3 DNA is TGTGCCAGCATCCCGGCCGGCAGGATAGGGAGGAACACTGAAGCTTTCTTT. Translated, it gives CASIPAGRIGRNTEAFF. The genes are TRBV2 and TRBJ1-1; unclear D gene. The CDR3 is 17 amino acids. V lost 7 bases and J lost 1, with 22 bases in between. CDR1 is SNHLY, CDR2 FYNNEI, per germline.

This chain connects TRBV27 to TRBJ2-2, with 7 bases aligning to TRBD2. The CDR3 sequence is 17 residues long. Trimming cost V 4 bases and J 7 bases; bases outside gene matches: 15. From germline, CDR1 is MNHEY and CDR2 SMNVEV (reference sequence). DNA for the CDR3: TGTGCCAGCAGTTCGGTATACCCCGGGACTACCTTCGGGGAGCTGTTTTTT. This encodes CASSSVYPGTTFGELFF.